This T cell receptor beta chain was identified in a study of breast tumors, draining lymph nodes, adjacent tissues (TCRdb year 2016). In the study overall: Breast cancer patients provided tumor, adjacent nontumor tissue and axillary lymph nodes, and the study compared the TCR beta repertoires across these three sources. In human breast cancer, the study set out to assess how tumor, surrounding tissue and draining lymph node repertoires relate to one another and whether T cells might be exchanged between them. Paper-wide results and their limitations: The data were considered consistent with the idea that most tumor T cells come from the lymph node and then expand in tumor tissue. Tumor and nontumor tissue repertoires were found to be significantly more similar in luminal-like than in basal-like breast cancer. The conclusion that tumor T cells originate in lymph nodes was framed as consistent with a hypothesis rather than directly demonstrated. Tumor T-cell repertoires showed less diversity than lymph node repertoires and more diversity than nontumor tissue repertoires, and tumor T-cell repertoires showed preferential V and J gene usage.

There are many counts of this clonotype. Its antigen is unknown. No quality values exist for individual bases; no much larger clone is one base distant. In the germline V gene, CDR1 corresponds to SGHDN and CDR2 to FVKESK. V has 1 base trimmed and J has 1 base trimmed; junction bases matching no gene number 6. Counted from cysteine to phenylalanine, this CDR3 has 17 amino acids. The entry retains the CDR3 DNA only, 51 bases that are in frame from base 1. Sequencing used an Illumina HiSeq 2000. Multiplex PCR amplification was used to build the TCR beta chain libraries. High-throughput sequencing was used to analyze the amplified TCR beta chain products. Using fastp at Q25 and MiXCR, TCRdb reprocessed the public reads and kept productive beta chains. Every entry covers one CDR3 protein and lists the most common genes and DNA from its rows. This sample comprises 150,000 or so distinct CDR3 sequences, approximately 33% of them detected only once. The ten biggest clones cover roughly 3.8% of the sample.

Lymph node samples were obtained from the axillary draining lymph nodes of breast cancer patients. Sequenced material: axillary lymph node tissue. This chain is built from TRBV14 and TRBJ2-2; TRBD1 matches 7 bases in the middle. This clonotype was obtained from a female donor with breast cancer. Some clones in this sample may be carry-over from other donors' samples. The DNA sequence reads TGTGCCAGCAGCCAAGTACGAAGGACAGGGAACACCGGGGAGCTGTTTTTT. Translated, this is CASSQVRRTGNTGELFF.